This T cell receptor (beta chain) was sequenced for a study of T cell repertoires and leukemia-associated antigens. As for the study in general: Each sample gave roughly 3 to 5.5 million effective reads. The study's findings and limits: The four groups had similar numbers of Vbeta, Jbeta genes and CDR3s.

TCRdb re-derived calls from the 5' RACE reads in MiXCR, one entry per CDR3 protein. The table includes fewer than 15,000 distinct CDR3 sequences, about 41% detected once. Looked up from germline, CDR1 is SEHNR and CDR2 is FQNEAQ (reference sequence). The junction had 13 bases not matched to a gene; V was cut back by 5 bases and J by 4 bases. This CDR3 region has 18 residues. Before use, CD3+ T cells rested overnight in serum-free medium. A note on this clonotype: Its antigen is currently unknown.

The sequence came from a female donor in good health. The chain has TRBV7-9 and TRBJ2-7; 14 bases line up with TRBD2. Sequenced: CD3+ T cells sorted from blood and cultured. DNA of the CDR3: TGTGCCAGCAGCATGATACCCGGGACTAGCGGGAGTACGTACGAGCAGTACTTC. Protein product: CASSMIPGTSGSTYEQYF.